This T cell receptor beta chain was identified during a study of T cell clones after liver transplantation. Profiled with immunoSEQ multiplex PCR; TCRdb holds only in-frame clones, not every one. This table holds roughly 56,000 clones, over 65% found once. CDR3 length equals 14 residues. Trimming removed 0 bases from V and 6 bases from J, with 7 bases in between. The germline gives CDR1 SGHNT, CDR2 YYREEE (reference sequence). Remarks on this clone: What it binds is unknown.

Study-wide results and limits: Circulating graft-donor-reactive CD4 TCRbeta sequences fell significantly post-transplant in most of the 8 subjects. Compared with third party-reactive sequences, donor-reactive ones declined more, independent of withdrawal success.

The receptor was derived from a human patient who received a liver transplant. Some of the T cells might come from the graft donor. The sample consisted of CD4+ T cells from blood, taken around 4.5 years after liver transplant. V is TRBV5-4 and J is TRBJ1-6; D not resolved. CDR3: CASSLDGSNSPLHF. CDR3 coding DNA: TGTGCCAGCAGCTTGGATGGCAGTAATTCACCCCTCCACTTT.